Below are 9 T cell receptor beta chains sequenced from a single sample in a study of T cells after yellow fever vaccination. TCRdb re-called the 5' RACE reads through MiXCR, storing one row per CDR3 protein. This table holds 230,000 or so distinct CDR3 sequences, more than 3.5% found once. This sample comprised PBMCs, obtained 15 days after the yellow fever booster vaccination. The receptors here all came from a man aged 18 to 30 who received the YFV17D yellow fever vaccine.

This clonotype was picked up many times. V usage is TRBV7-9 and J usage is TRBJ2-3; weak D call: TRBD2 (6 bases). V shed 3 bases and J shed 4 bases, with 14 bases lying between them. This CDR3 contains 15 residues. Germline lookup yields CDR1 SEHNR and CDR2 FQNEAQ (reference sequence). This CDR3 is CASSFGGSTADTQYF. Written as DNA, the CDR3 is TGTGCCAGCAGCTTCGGGGGTTCGACAGCAGATACGCAGTATTTT.

This clonotype appeared many times. The DNA for the CDR3 is TGCGCCAGCAGCTTGCGGTACGAGGAAGAGCAGTACTTC. This translates into CASSLRYEEEQYF. J is TRBJ2-7 and V is TRBV5-1; D remains ambiguous. The CDR3 contains 13 residues. V was pared by 1 base and J by 7 bases, with 12 bases between. Germline loops: CDR1 SGHRS, CDR2 YFSETQ.

This clonotype was seen at least ten times. The chain is built from TRBV24-1 and TRBJ2-3, with TRBD2 matching over 9 bases. There are 14 residues in the CDR3. V was pared by 9 bases and J by 5 bases, with 8 bases of the junction left unmatched. The germline gives CDR1 KGHDR, CDR2 SFDVKD. The CDR3 region is CATRAGGAGDTQYF. The CDR3 nucleotides are TGTGCCACCCGCGCGGGAGGGGCTGGAGATACGCAGTATTTT.

This clonotype was seen repeatedly, ten times or more. This rearrangement joins TRBV4-3 to TRBJ2-5; D uncertain. From germline, CDR1 is LGHNA and CDR2 YSLEER. Trimming removed 1 base at V and 2 bases at J, with 8 bases between. The CDR3 sequence is 14 residues long. In nucleotides, the CDR3 is TGCGCCAGCAGCCAAGCCCCCTTTCAAGAGACCCAGTACTTC. Its translation: CASSQAPFQETQYF.

This clonotype was picked up many times. This chain connects TRBV18 to TRBJ2-3; unclear D gene. V shed 2 bases and J shed 6 bases, with 6 bases lying between them. The CDR3 sequence is 12 residues long. The germline gives CDR1 KGHSH, CDR2 LQKENI. The CDR3: CASSPMVDTQYF. For the CDR3, the DNA is TGTGCCAGCTCACCAATGGTTGATACGCAGTATTTT. The full variable domain, its missing parts supplied by reference TRBV18 and TRBJ2-3, is NAGVMQNPRHLVRRRGQEARLRCSPMKGHSHVYWYRQLPEEGLKFMVYLQKENIIDESGMPKERFSAEFPKEGPSILRIQQVVRGDSAAYFCASSPMVDTQYFGPGTRLTVL.

Ten or more counts support this clonotype. This rearrangement joins TRBV6-1 to TRBJ1-3; the D gene is possibly TRBD1 (6 bases). V lost 4 bases to trimming and J lost 2 bases, with 21 bases between them. From germline, CDR1 is MNHNS and CDR2 SASEGT. The CDR3 contains 18 residues. The CDR3 sequence is CASSVRGGPLRAGNTIYF. CDR3 coding DNA: TGTGCCAGCAGTGTCCGGGGGGGGCCTCTAAGAGCTGGAAACACCATATATTTT.

This clonotype was seen many times. The rearrangement uses TRBV19 and TRBJ1-5; D not resolved. V gave up 9 bases and J gave up 2 bases, with 17 bases separating them. This CDR3 spans 15 amino acids. The V gene's germline CDR1 is LNHDA and CDR2 SQIVND (reference sequence). The CDR3 DNA follows: TGTGCCAGAAACTCGACACCCTGGGGCAATCAGCCCCAGCATTTT. Residues: CARNSTPWGNQPQHF.

This clonotype was counted at least ten times. CDR3 in DNA: TGTGCCAGCAGTTCGGGGGACACTGAAGCTTTCTTT. It is translated as CASSSGDTEAFF. The chain joins TRBV6-6 to TRBJ1-1; D perhaps matches TRBD1 (5 bases). Trimming took off 4 bases at V and 3 bases at J, with 6 bases between the two ends. Per germline, CDR1 MNHNY and CDR2 SVGAGI (reference sequence). CDR3 length equals 12 residues.

Ten or more counts support this clonotype. The chain is built from TRBV27 and TRBJ1-2; a possible D gene is TRBD1 (6 bases). V shed 8 bases and J shed 7 bases, with 23 bases lying between them. Germline CDR1 and CDR2: MNHEY and SMNVEV (reference sequence). There are 15 residues in the CDR3. CDR3: CASSSVAAGASGYTF. CDR3 sequence (DNA): TGTGCCAGCTCCAGTGTCGCCGCAGGGGCCAGTGGCTACACCTTC.